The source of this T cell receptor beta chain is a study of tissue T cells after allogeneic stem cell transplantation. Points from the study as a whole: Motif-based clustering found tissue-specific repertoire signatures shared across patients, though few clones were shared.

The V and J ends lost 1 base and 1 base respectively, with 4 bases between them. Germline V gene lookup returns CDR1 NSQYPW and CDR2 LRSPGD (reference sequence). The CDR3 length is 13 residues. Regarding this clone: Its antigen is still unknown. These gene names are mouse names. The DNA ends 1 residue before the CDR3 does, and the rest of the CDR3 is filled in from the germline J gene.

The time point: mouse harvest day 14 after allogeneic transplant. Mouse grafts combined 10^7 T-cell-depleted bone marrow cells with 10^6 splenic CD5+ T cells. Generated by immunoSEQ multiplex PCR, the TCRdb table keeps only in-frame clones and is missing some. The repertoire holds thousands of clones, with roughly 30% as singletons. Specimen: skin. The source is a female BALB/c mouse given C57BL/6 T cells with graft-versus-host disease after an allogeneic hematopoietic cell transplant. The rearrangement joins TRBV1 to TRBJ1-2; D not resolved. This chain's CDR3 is CTCSAVQNSDYTF. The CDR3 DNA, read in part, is TGCACCTGCAGTGCAGTACAAAACTCCGACTACACC.